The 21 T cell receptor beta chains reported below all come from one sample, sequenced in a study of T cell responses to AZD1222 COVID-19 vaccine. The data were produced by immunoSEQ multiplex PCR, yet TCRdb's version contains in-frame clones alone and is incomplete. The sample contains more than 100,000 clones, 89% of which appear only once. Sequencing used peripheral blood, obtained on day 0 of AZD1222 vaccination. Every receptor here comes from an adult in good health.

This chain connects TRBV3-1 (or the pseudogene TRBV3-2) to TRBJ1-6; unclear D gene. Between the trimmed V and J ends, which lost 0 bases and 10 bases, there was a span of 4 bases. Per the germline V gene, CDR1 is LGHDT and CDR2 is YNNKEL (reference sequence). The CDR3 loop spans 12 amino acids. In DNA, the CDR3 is TGTGCCAGCAGCCAAGAATCCTCACCCCTCCACTTT. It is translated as CASSQESSPLHF.

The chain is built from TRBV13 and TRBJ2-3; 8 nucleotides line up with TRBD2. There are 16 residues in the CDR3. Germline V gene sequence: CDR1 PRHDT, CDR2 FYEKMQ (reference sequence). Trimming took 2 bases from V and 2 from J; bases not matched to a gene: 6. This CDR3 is CASSLYPAGDTDTQYF. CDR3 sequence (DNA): TGTGCCAGCAGCTTATATCCAGCGGGAGACACAGATACGCAGTATTTT.

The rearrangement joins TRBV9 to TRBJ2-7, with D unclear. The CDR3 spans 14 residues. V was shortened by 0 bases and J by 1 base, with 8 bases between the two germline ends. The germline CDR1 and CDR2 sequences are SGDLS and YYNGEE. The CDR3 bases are TGTGCCAGCAGCGTAGCTCCGGAATCCTACGAGCAGTACTTC. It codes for CASSVAPESYEQYF.

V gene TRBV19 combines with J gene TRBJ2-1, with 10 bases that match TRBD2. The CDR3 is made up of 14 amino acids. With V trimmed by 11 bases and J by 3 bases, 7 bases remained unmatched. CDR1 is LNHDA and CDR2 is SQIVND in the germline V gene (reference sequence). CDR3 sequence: CASALAGVYNEQFF. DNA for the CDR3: TGTGCCTCGGCCCTAGCGGGGGTCTACAATGAGCAGTTCTTC.

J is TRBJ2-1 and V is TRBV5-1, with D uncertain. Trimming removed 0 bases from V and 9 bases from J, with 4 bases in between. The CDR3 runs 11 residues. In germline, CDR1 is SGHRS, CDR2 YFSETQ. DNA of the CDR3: TGCGCCAGCAGCTTGGGTTTTGAGCAGTTCTTC. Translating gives CASSLGFEQFF.

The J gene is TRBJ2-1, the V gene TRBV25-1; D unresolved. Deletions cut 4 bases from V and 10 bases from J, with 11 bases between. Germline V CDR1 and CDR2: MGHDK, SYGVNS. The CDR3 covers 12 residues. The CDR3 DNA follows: TGTGCCAGCAGTGGTTACAGCCTCGAGCAGTTCTTC. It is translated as CASSGYSLEQFF.

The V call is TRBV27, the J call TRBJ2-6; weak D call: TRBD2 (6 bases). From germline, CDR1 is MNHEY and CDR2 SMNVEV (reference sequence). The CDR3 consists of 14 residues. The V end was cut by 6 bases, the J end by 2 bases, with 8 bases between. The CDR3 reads CASRSGAGANVLTF. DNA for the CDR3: TGTGCCAGCAGGTCGGGGGCTGGGGCCAACGTCCTGACTTTC.

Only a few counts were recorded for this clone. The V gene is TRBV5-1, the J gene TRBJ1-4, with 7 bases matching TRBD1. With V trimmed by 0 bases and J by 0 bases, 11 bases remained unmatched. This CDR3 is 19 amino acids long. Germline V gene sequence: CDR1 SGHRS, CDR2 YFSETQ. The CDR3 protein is CASSLEAPGQTPTNEKLFF. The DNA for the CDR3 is TGCGCCAGCAGCTTGGAGGCGCCGGGACAGACCCCAACTAATGAAAAACTGTTTTTT.

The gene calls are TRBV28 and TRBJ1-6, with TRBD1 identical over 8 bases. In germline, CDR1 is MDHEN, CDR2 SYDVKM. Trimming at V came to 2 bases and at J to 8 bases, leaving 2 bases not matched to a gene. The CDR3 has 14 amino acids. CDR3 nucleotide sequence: TGTGCCAGCAGTTTACCCAGGGGGCATTCACCCCTCCACTTT. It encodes CASSLPRGHSPLHF.

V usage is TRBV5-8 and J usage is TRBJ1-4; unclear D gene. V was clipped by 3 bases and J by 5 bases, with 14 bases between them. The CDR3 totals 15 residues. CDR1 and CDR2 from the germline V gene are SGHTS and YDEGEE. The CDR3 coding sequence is TGTGCCAGCAGCTCCAGGTCGGACCAAAATGAAAAACTGTTTTTT. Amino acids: CASSSRSDQNEKLFF.

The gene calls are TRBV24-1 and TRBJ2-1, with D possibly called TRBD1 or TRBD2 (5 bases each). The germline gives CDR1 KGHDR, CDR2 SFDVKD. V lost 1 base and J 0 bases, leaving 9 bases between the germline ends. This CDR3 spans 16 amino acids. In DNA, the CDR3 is TGTGCCACCAGTGATTTCCCAGGGAGCTCCTACAATGAGCAGTTCTTC. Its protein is CATSDFPGSSYNEQFF.

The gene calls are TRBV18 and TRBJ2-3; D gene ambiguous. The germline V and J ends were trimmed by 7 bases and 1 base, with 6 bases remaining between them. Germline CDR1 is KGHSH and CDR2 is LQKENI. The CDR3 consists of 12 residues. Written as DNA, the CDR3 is TGTGCCAGCTTTGCGGGCACAGATACGCAGTATTTT. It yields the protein CASFAGTDTQYF.

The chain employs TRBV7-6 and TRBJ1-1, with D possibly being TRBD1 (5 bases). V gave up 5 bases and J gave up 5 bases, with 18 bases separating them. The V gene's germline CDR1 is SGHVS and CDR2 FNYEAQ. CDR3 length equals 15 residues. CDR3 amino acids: CASSPSGRSGTEAFF. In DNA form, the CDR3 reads TGTGCCAGCAGCCCCTCGGGACGGAGTGGAACTGAAGCTTTCTTT.

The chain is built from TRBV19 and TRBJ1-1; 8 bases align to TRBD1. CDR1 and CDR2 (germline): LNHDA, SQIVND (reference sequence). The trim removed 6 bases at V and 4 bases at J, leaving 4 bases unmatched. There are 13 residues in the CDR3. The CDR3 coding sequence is TGTGCCAGTAGACCCAGGGGGCTCACTGAAGCTTTCTTT. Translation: CASRPRGLTEAFF.

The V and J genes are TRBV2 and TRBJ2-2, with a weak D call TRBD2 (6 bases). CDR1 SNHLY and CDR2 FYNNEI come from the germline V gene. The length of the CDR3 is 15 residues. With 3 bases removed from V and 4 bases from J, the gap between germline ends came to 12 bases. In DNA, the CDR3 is TGTGCCAGCAGTGAGTTGGGACTGGGCACCGGGGAGCTGTTTTTT. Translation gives CASSELGLGTGELFF.

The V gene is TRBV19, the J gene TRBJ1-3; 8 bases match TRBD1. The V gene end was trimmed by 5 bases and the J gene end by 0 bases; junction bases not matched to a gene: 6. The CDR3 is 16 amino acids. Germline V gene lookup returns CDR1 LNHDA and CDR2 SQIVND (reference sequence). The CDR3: CASSVSGTGSGNTIYF. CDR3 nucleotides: TGTGCCAGTAGTGTCTCCGGGACAGGCTCTGGAAACACCATATATTTT.

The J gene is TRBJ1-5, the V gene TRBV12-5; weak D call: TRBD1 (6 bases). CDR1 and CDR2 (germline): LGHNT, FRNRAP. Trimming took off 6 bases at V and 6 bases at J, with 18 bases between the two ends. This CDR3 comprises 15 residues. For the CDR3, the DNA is TGTGCTAGTGGGAGGGGGGGCGAGGTTCGTCAGCCCCAGCATTTT. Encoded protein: CASGRGGEVRQPQHF.

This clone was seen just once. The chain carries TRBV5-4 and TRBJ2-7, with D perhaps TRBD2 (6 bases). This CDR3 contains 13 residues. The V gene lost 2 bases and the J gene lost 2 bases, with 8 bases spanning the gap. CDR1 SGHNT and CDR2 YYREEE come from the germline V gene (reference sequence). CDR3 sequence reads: CASSFGGTYEQYF. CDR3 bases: TGTGCCAGCAGCTTCGGCGGGACCTACGAGCAGTACTTC.

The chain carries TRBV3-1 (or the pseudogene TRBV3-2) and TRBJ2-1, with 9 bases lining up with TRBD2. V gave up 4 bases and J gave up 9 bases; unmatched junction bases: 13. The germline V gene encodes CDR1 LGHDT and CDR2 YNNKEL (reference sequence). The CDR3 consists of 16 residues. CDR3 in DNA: TGTGCCAGCAGCCCCCGGCTAGCGGGATTGAGTGGTGAGCAGTTCTTC. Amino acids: CASSPRLAGLSGEQFF.

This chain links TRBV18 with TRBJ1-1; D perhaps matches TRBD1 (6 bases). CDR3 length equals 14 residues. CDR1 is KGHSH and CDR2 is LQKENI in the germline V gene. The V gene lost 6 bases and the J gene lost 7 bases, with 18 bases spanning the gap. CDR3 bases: TGTGCCAGCTCCGCCCAACAGGGTAATGGTGAAGCTTTCTTT. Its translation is CASSAQQGNGEAFF.

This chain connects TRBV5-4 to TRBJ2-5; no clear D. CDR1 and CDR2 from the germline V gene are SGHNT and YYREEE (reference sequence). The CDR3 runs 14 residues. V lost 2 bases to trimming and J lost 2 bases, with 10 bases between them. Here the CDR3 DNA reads TGTGCCAGCAGCTTTTCCCAAGTACAAGAGACCCAGTACTTC. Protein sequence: CASSFSQVQETQYF.